These T cell receptor beta chains were read from a single sample in a study of T cells in Graves' hyperthyroidism and ophthalmopathy. One entry per CDR3 protein, called by TCRdb with MiXCR from the multiplex PCR reads. Of around 690,000 distinct CDR3 sequences listed, roughly 20% were seen once; the top ten hold about 34%. Sequencing was done on a sample of blood. The source of these receptors is a man aged 25-45 years with Graves' ophthalmopathy. CDR3s include the opening cysteine and the closing phenylalanine or tryptophan. D genes are given only for firm matches. Part of the rows lack a size; the others show once, few, many or a class for expanded clones.

CDR3 protein,CDR3 DNA,clone size,V gene,J gene,D gene
CASSPGTSFKDEQFF,TGTGCCAGCAGCCCCGGGACTAGCTTTAAGGATGAGCAGTTCTTC,.,TRBV11-3,TRBJ2-1,TRBD2
CASSPARDIYLLPEKLFF,TGTGCCAGCAGCCCAGCTCGGGACATCTATCTTTTACCTGAAAAACTGTTTTTT,many,TRBV11-2,TRBJ1-4,.
CSARPSGAPNEQFF,TGCAGTGCTAGACCTTCGGGGGCCCCGAATGAGCAGTTCTTC,few,TRBV20-1,TRBJ2-1,.
CASTRDQGLAGVDTQYF,TGTGCCAGCACCAGAGACCAGGGACTAGCGGGAGTGGATACGCAGTATTTT,.,TRBV28,TRBJ2-3,TRBD2
CASSPRTGCSSYNERFF,TGTGCCAGCAGCCCCCGGACAGGATGTAGCTCCTACAATGAGCGGTTCTTC,.,TRBV7-9,TRBJ2-1,TRBD1
CASSDDRGRTEAFF,TGTGCCAGCAGTGACGACAGGGGGCGAACTGAAGCTTTCTTT,.,TRBV6-1,TRBJ1-1,TRBD1
CASSPAGLREGDEQFF,TGCGCCAGCTCCCCGGCGGGGTTGCGGGAAGGGGATGAGCAGTTCTTC,.,TRBV5-1,TRBJ2-1,.
CASSITSSYEQYF,TGTGCCAGCAGCATCACTAGCTCCTACGAGCAGTACTTC,.,TRBV7-3,TRBJ2-7,.
CASSLGRGNQETQYF,TGTGCCAGCAGCTTAGGAAGAGGGAACCAAGAGACCCAGTACTTC,.,TRBV11-2,TRBJ2-5,.
CASSRRGPRLGYGYTF,TGTGCCAGCAGTCGGCGGGGACCAAGGCTCGGCTATGGCTACACCTTC,many,TRBV28,TRBJ1-2,.
CASSFSGTFSYNEQFF,TGTGCCAGCAGTTTCTCCGGGACGTTCTCCTACAATGAGCAGTTCTTC,.,TRBV27,TRBJ2-1,.
CASSYEDYSYEQYF,TGTGCCAGCAGTTACGAGGATTACTCCTACGAGCAGTACTTC,.,TRBV6-2/TRBV6-3,TRBJ2-7,.
CASSLKLAGAIREQFF,TGTGCCAGCAGCTTGAAGCTAGCGGGAGCTATTCGTGAGCAGTTCTTC,few,TRBV7-6,TRBJ2-1,TRBD2
CASSHTDRVHEKLFF,TGCGCCAGCAGCCATACCGACAGGGTCCATGAAAAACTGTTTTTT,.,TRBV4-1,TRBJ1-4,TRBD1
CASRRVEVGQPQHF,TGTGCCAGCAGACGTGTAGAGGTGGGTCAGCCCCAGCATTTT,many,TRBV28,TRBJ1-5,.
CASSLVSRGRNAFSNQPQHF,TGTGCCAGCAGCTTAGTAAGTCGAGGGAGGAATGCTTTTTCCAATCAGCCCCAGCATTTT,few,TRBV7-2,TRBJ1-5,.
CASRDQGTGITGELFF,TGTGCCAGCAGGGACCAAGGGACAGGGATCACCGGGGAGCTGTTTTTT,.,TRBV6-1,TRBJ2-2,TRBD1
CAWSGQGDEQYF,TGTGCCTGGAGTGGGCAGGGGGACGAGCAGTACTTC,few,TRBV30,TRBJ2-7,TRBD1
CASSDRTGFYGYTF,TGTGCCAGCAGTGACCGGACAGGGTTCTATGGCTACACCTTC,.,TRBV2,TRBJ1-2,TRBD1
CASSLRGNVRSYEQYF,TGTGCCAGCAGCCTACGGGGGAACGTCCGCTCCTACGAGCAGTACTTC,many,TRBV13,TRBJ2-7,.
CASSSTGVDTQYF,TGTGCCAGCAGCTCTACAGGGGTGGATACGCAGTATTTT,.,TRBV7-9,TRBJ2-3,TRBD1
CASTDAGAPTDTQYF,TGTGCCAGCACCGACGCGGGAGCGCCGACAGATACGCAGTATTTT,many,TRBV7-2,TRBJ2-3,TRBD2
CASQEGRGEQYF,TGTGCCAGTCAGGAGGGGAGAGGCGAGCAGTACTTC,.,TRBV12-3/TRBV12-4,TRBJ2-7,.
CASSQQLVTYEQYF,TGCGCCAGCAGCCAACAACTCGTCACCTACGAGCAGTACTTC,few,TRBV4-1,TRBJ2-7,.
CASSRPGTRSTDTQYF,TGTGCCAGCAGCCGCCCCGGGACTAGAAGCACAGATACGCAGTATTTT,.,TRBV11-3,TRBJ2-3,TRBD2
CASLTALGASYNEQFF,TGTGCCAGCCTCACCGCCCTCGGGGCCTCCTACAATGAGCAGTTCTTC,.,TRBV27,TRBJ2-1,.
CASSPEGLTNEKLFF,TGTGCCAGCAGTCCGGAAGGGCTCACAAATGAAAAACTGTTTTTT,few,TRBV2,TRBJ1-4,.
CASSLKLASQETQYF,TGTGCCAGCAGCTTGAAACTAGCGAGCCAAGAGACCCAGTACTTC,few,TRBV5-4,TRBJ2-5,TRBD2
CASIGTSGSYEQYF,TGTGCCAGCATTGGGACTAGCGGGAGTTACGAGCAGTACTTC,few,TRBV6-1,TRBJ2-7,TRBD2
CSARALEDEKLFF,TGCAGTGCCCGGGCCCTGGAGGACGAAAAACTGTTTTTT,many,TRBV20-1,TRBJ1-4,.
CASKLDGGETQYF,TGTGCCAGCAAACTGGACGGGGGGGAGACCCAGTACTTC,.,TRBV6-1,TRBJ2-5,TRBD2
CATLGKPGERDEQFF,TGTGCCACGCTTGGCAAACCGGGAGAACGAGATGAGCAGTTCTTC,few,TRBV7-8,TRBJ2-1,.
CASSLTTRLAGGLYEQYF,TGTGCCAGCAGCTTGACCACCCGACTAGCGGGAGGCCTCTACGAGCAGTACTTC,.,TRBV5-6,TRBJ2-7,TRBD2
CASSVGGRGDNEQFF,TGTGCCAGCAGCGTAGGTGGGAGAGGGGACAATGAGCAGTTCTTC,few,TRBV9,TRBJ2-1,.
CASSNTWREDNEQFF,TGTGCCAGCAGCAATACCTGGAGGGAGGACAATGAGCAGTTCTTC,many,TRBV7-9,TRBJ2-1,.
CASSLGQALQYF,TGTGCCAGCAGCTTGGGACAGGCGTTACAGTACTTC,many,TRBV11-2,TRBJ2-5,TRBD1
CASSTYGGHFYEQYF,TGTGCCAGCAGTACATACGGCGGGCATTTCTACGAGCAGTACTTC,few,TRBV28,TRBJ2-7,.
CSARDGGVGGNQPQHF,TGCAGTGCTAGAGATGGTGGAGTCGGTGGCAATCAGCCCCAGCATTTT,many,TRBV20-1,TRBJ1-5,.
CASSPTRLARGADTQYF,TGTGCCAGCAGCCCAACTCGGCTAGCCCGGGGGGCCGATACGCAGTATTTT,few,TRBV12-3/TRBV12-4,TRBJ2-3,.
CASSYSSSPWSSGANVLTF,TGTGCCAGCAGTTACTCGAGCTCCCCTTGGAGCTCTGGGGCCAACGTCCTGACTTTC,.,TRBV6-6,TRBJ2-6,.
CASSLWGSGNTIYF,TGCGCCAGCAGCTTGTGGGGCTCTGGAAACACCATATATTTT,many,TRBV5-1,TRBJ1-3,.
CASSRCQFF,TGTGCCAGCAGCCGTTGTCAGTTCTTC,.,TRBV28,TRBJ2-1,.
CASSLGTTDIRTEAFF,TGTGCCAGCAGTTTGGGGACGACAGACATAAGGACTGAAGCTTTCTTT,few,TRBV28,TRBJ1-1,.
CSASGRVGDSYEQYF,TGCAGTGCTAGTGGTCGCGTTGGGGACTCCTACGAGCAGTACTTC,few,TRBV20-1,TRBJ2-7,.
CASSGGRGTSYEQYF,TGTGCCAGCAGCGGTGGGCGGGGCACCTCCTACGAGCAGTACTTC,many,TRBV7-2,TRBJ2-7,.
CASGTTGNLPPEAFF,TGTGCCAGCGGTACGACAGGTAACCTCCCCCCTGAAGCTTTCTTT,many,TRBV28,TRBJ1-1,.
CASSQEGRYEQYF,TGCGCCAGCAGCCAAGAGGGACGATACGAGCAGTACTTC,.,TRBV4-1,TRBJ2-7,.